This T cell receptor (beta chain) was recovered during a study of cytomegalovirus exposure and HLA in healthy donors. For the study at large: Researchers found that about 84% of just under 400 genotyped donors fell within the Caucasian-associated ancestry cluster. Study-wide results and caveats: V- and J-gene trimming of TCR beta was linked (in a later analysis) to a missense DCLRE1C variant. TRBV6-2, TRBV6-3 and some other V segments were unresolvable in 87-base-pair reads. Productive rates of about 90% or about 30% were seen for most TCR beta V segments in an earlier analysis.

This clone was counted only a few times. What it binds is not known. Primers included in the PCR were 60 Vbeta and 13 Jbeta primers. Clones were sequenced by immunoSEQ multiplex PCR, and TCRdb holds only the in-frame ones, with some missing. This table has about 160,000 clones, around 80% appearing once. Trimming cost V 0 bases and J 7 bases; bases outside gene matches: 7. The V gene's germline CDR1 is LGHNA and CDR2 YNFKEQ. The CDR3 contains 16 residues. The chain recombines TRBV4-2 with TRBJ2-2; 8 nucleotides line up with TRBD2. Sample: PBMCs. The receptor comes from a man in his forties in good health and CMV-seronegative. The CDR3 DNA reads as TGTGCCAGCAGCCAAGACCGTGCGGGAGGAGGCGGGGAGCTGTTTTTT. The encoded protein is CASSQDRAGGGGELFF.